This T cell receptor beta chain was found in a study of T cells after yellow fever vaccination. This clonotype was observed many times. TCRdb passed the 5' RACE reads through MiXCR, listing each CDR3 protein once. This sample yields about 74,000 distinct CDR3 sequences, of which roughly 7.4% are seen a single time; under 45% belongs to the top ten. The specimen comprised CD8+ T cells sorted from PBMCs, sampled 5 days after the first yellow fever vaccination. The origin of this receptor is a man aged 18 to 30 who received the YFV17D yellow fever vaccine.

CDR3 residues: CASRSGQGHPYEQYF. The CDR3 DNA is TGCGCCAGCAGGTCGGGACAGGGGCACCCCTACGAGCAGTACTTC. The chain is built from TRBV5-1 and TRBJ2-7, with 10 bases lining up with TRBD1. The trim removed 5 bases at V and 2 bases at J, leaving 7 bases unmatched. The CDR3 totals 15 residues. Germline V gene data show CDR1 as SGHRS and CDR2 as YFSETQ.